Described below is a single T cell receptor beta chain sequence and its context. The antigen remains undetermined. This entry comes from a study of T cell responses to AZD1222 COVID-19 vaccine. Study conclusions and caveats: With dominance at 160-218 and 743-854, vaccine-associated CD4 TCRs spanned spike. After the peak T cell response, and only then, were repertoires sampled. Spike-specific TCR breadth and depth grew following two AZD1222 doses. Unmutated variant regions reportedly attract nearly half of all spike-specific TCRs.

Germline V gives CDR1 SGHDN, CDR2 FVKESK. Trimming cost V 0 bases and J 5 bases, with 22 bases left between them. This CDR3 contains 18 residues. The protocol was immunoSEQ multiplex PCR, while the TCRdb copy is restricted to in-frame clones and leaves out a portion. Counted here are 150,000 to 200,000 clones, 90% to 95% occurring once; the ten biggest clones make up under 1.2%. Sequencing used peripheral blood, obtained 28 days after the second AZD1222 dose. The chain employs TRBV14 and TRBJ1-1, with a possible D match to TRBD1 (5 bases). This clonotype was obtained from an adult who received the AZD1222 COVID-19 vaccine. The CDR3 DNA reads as TGTGCCAGCAGCCAAGATCTGAGGCGCGGGGGATCTGTGACTGAAGCTTTCTTT. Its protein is CASSQDLRRGGSVTEAFF.